This T cell receptor beta chain was captured by sequencing in a study of blood T cell repertoires in COVID-19. V lost 4 bases to trimming and J lost 4 bases; unmatched junction nucleotides: 6. This CDR3 contains 14 residues. Germline CDR1 reads MNHEY; CDR2 reads SMNVEV (reference sequence). Using immunoSEQ multiplex PCR, the repertoire was profiled, and TCRdb retains in-frame clones only, with some absent. Seen here are 380,000 or so clones, 70% to 90% observed once, and the top ten hold 1% to 1.5%. The chain recombines TRBV27 with TRBJ1-2, with TRBD1 identical over 7 bases. Material: peripheral blood. The clonotype comes from a middle-aged man with acute or convalescent COVID-19. The CDR3 protein is CASSSRQGPYGYTF. For the CDR3, the DNA is TGTGCCAGCAGTTCTCGACAGGGTCCCTATGGCTACACCTTC.